Listed here are 9 T cell receptor beta chains from one sample, sequenced in a study of blood T cell repertoires in COVID-19. Only in-frame clones appear in the TCRdb table, and some are missing; sequencing was by immunoSEQ multiplex PCR. The sample records about 140,000 clones, more than 65% being singletons. Sequenced input: peripheral blood. The source is a human donor in a cohort sampled during active COVID-19.

The chain has TRBV27 and TRBJ2-7; D unclear. The V gene's germline CDR1 is MNHEY and CDR2 SMNVEV (reference sequence). With 5 bases removed from V and 3 bases from J, the gap between germline ends came to 23 bases. The CDR3 consists of 17 residues. CDR3 region: CASSPLVGAKRFYEQYF. The DNA of the CDR3 is TGTGCCAGCAGTCCCCTGGTAGGTGCGAAGAGGTTCTACGAGCAGTACTTC.

The chain carries TRBV24-1 and TRBJ2-2, with 9 positions matching TRBD2. The CDR3 is 15 amino acids. Trimming at V came to 4 bases and at J to 4 bases, leaving 3 bases not matched to a gene. Germline assignment: CDR1 KGHDR and CDR2 SFDVKD. CDR3 sequence: CATSEAGGSTGELFF. DNA for the CDR3: TGTGCCACCAGTGAGGCGGGGGGGAGCACCGGGGAGCTGTTTTTT.

The rearrangement joins TRBV7-9 to TRBJ2-7, with D possibly TRBD1 on 5 matching bases. With 4 bases removed from V and 2 bases from J, the gap between germline ends came to 9 bases. The CDR3 has 13 residues. The germline V gene encodes CDR1 SEHNR and CDR2 FQNEAQ (reference sequence). The CDR3 coding sequence is TGTGCCAGCAGCTCCCAGGGCCCCTACGAGCAGTACTTC. Encoded protein: CASSSQGPYEQYF. The full variable domain, in which reference TRBV7-9 and TRBJ2-7 provide the parts outside the CDR3, is DTGVSQNPRHKITKRGQNVTFRCDPISEHNRLYWYRQTLGQGPEFLTYFQNEAQLEKSRLLSDRFSAERPKGSFSTLEIQRTEQGDSAMYLCASSSQGPYEQYFGPGTRLTVT.

The V call is TRBV7-2, the J call TRBJ2-7, with a possible D match to TRBD2 (6 bases). This CDR3 is built from 17 residues. Germline V gene sequence: CDR1 SGHTA, CDR2 FQGNSA. V lost 5 bases and J 2 bases, leaving 22 bases between the germline ends. CDR3 protein: CASSPWDPSETTYEQYF. The CDR3 DNA reads TGTGCCAGCAGCCCCTGGGACCCTAGCGAGACCACCTACGAGCAGTACTTC.

The gene calls are TRBV19 and TRBJ1-5; D is perhaps TRBD1 (6 bases). V shed 4 bases and J shed 4 bases, with 14 bases lying between them. The CDR3 is 15 amino acids. CDR1 LNHDA and CDR2 SQIVND come from the germline V gene (reference sequence). The CDR3 nucleotides read TGTGCCAGTAGTAAACAGGGCTGGCTGAATCAGCCCCAGCATTTT. Its translation is CASSKQGWLNQPQHF. The full variable domain, completed using reference TRBV19 and TRBJ1-5, is DGGITQSPKYLFRKEGQNVTLSCEQNLNHDAMYWYRQDPGQGLRLIYYSQIVNDFQKGDIAEGYSVSREKKESFPLTVTSAQKNPTAFYLCASSKQGWLNQPQHFGDGTRLSIL.

The chain carries TRBV3-1 (or the pseudogene TRBV3-2) and TRBJ2-5; TRBD2 is a possible D gene (6 bases). The V end was cut by 1 base, the J end by 4 bases, with 13 bases between. The germline V gene encodes CDR1 LGHDT and CDR2 YNNKEL (reference sequence). CDR3 length equals 15 residues. The CDR3 bases are TGTGCCAGCAGCCAAGGACCAGCGGGCAGAGAGACCCAGTACTTC. This codes for CASSQGPAGRETQYF.

This clone was picked up a small number of times. V is TRBV18 and J is TRBJ1-4; 9 nucleotides align to TRBD1. Germline lookup yields CDR1 KGHSH and CDR2 LQKENI. With V trimmed by 1 base and J by 6 bases, 6 bases remained unmatched. The CDR3 is 16 amino acids. CDR3 region: CASSPQHWDRDEKLFF. The CDR3 nucleotides are TGTGCCAGCTCACCACAACATTGGGACAGGGATGAAAAACTGTTTTTT. The entire variable domain, with the rest obtained from reference TRBV18 and TRBJ1-4, is as follows: NAGVMQNPRHLVRRRGQEARLRCSPMKGHSHVYWYRQLPEEGLKFMVYLQKENIIDESGMPKERFSAEFPKEGPSILRIQQVVRGDSAAYFCASSPQHWDRDEKLFFGSGTQLSVL.

This clone occurred a few times. The chain employs TRBV10-3 and TRBJ2-7, with D uncertain. Germline V gene lookup returns CDR1 ENHRY and CDR2 SYGVKD. Trimming cost V 2 bases and J 7 bases, with 9 bases left between them. The length of the CDR3 is 12 residues. DNA of the CDR3: TGTGCCATCAGTGAGCAGGCTGTTGAGCAGTACTTC. Protein: CAISEQAVEQYF.

V gene TRBV5-1 combines with J gene TRBJ2-7, with 9 bases matching TRBD1. V lost 4 bases, J lost 1 base, and 6 bases stayed unmatched. The CDR3 is 15 amino acids. From germline, CDR1 is SGHRS and CDR2 YFSETQ. The CDR3 coding sequence is TGCGCCAGCAGCCCTGGACAGGGGACTTCCTACGAGCAGTACTTC. This gives the protein CASSPGQGTSYEQYF.